Listed below are T cell receptor beta chains from one sample, sequenced in a study of T-cell memory formation after mild COVID-19. Using its own MiXCR run on the 5' RACE reads, TCRdb lists one record per CDR3 protein. The sample lists approximately 300,000 distinct CDR3 sequences, approximately 19% seen once, with under 25% in the top ten. Sequencing used PBMCs or a T cell subset sorted from them (not recorded which). Source of these receptors: a man aged 18 to 29 who had mild COVID-19 (a few samples of this study predate the infection). Cell type and time point are not known. The CDR3 runs from the conserved cysteine through the conserved F or W. D genes are given only for firm matches. Only part of the rows carry a size: once, few, many, or a class if the clone is expanded.

V	D	J	size	CDR3	DNA
TRBV6-1	NA	TRBJ1-1	few	CASRMREDMNTEAFF	TGTGCCAGCCGGATGAGAGAGGACATGAACACTGAAGCTTTCTTT
TRBV5-1	NA	TRBJ2-3	few	CASSLLGLGTDTQYF	TGCGCCAGCAGCTTGCTGGGATTGGGCACAGATACGCAGTATTTT
TRBV9	TRBD2	TRBJ2-2	NA	CASSVVAGGNTGELFF	TGTGCCAGCAGCGTAGTAGCGGGGGGTAACACCGGGGAGCTGTTTTTT
TRBV9	TRBD2	TRBJ2-7	few	CASNTGTSAYEQYF	TGTGCCAGCAACACCGGGACTAGCGCCTACGAGCAGTACTTC
TRBV7-8	NA	TRBJ1-4	few	CASSYSVGEKLFF	TGTGCCAGCAGCTATAGCGTCGGTGAAAAACTGTTTTTT
TRBV7-6	NA	TRBJ2-2	few	CASSLESLGELFF	TGTGCCAGCAGCTTAGAGTCCCTCGGGGAGCTGTTTTTT
TRBV6-1	TRBD1	TRBJ2-1	NA	CASSEESGGYNEQFF	TGTGCCAGCAGTGAAGAGTCAGGGGGCTACAATGAGCAGTTCTTC
TRBV12-3/TRBV12-4	TRBD1	TRBJ1-2	NA	CASSFSDRSHPCTF	TGTGCCAGCAGTTTTTCGGACAGGAGCCATCCTTGCACCTTC
TRBV27	TRBD2	TRBJ2-1	few	CASAEGTSSYNEQFF	TGTGCCAGCGCGGAAGGGACTAGCTCCTACAATGAGCAGTTCTTC
TRBV6-2/TRBV6-3	NA	TRBJ2-5	NA	CASSYRRETQYF	TGTGCCAGCAGTTACCGCCGAGAGACCCAGTACTTC
TRBV20-1	NA	TRBJ1-3	NA	CSAYRSGNTIYF	TGCAGTGCTTACCGCTCTGGAAACACCATATATTTT
TRBV4-2	NA	TRBJ2-1	few	CASSPPAPKWLEEQFF	TGTGCCAGCAGCCCTCCCGCCCCCAAGTGGCTGGAGGAGCAGTTCTTC
TRBV4-1	TRBD1	TRBJ1-1	NA	CASSQVAGGTEAFF	TGCGCCAGCAGCCAAGTTGCAGGGGGCACTGAAGCTTTCTTT
TRBV4-1	NA	TRBJ2-1	NA	CASSQGGVGYNEQFF	TGCGCCAGCAGCCAAGGGGGGGTTGGTTACAATGAGCAGTTCTTC
TRBV11-2	NA	TRBJ2-3	NA	CASSSETDTQYF	TGTGCCAGCAGCTCCGAGACAGATACGCAGTATTTT
TRBV19	NA	TRBJ2-2	many	CASTNTGELFF	TGTGCCAGTACGAACACCGGGGAGCTGTTTTTT
TRBV2	NA	TRBJ2-2	NA	CASSERRGTGELFF	TGTGCCAGCAGTGAACGACGGGGGACCGGGGAGCTGTTTTTT
TRBV18	NA	TRBJ2-7	few	CASSLDSTYEQYF	TGTGCCAGCTCACTAGACAGCACCTACGAGCAGTACTTC
TRBV7-2	NA	TRBJ1-6	many	CASSPEGRAGSPLHF	TGTGCCAGCAGCCCCGAGGGAAGGGCGGGTTCACCCCTCCACTTT
TRBV6-2/TRBV6-3	NA	TRBJ1-5	NA	CATMGRGDNQPQHF	TGTGCCACCATGGGACGCGGGGATAATCAGCCCCAGCATTTT
TRBV6-5	TRBD2	TRBJ2-7	NA	CASRRDSGGSYEQYF	TGTGCCAGCAGACGGGACTCGGGAGGCTCCTACGAGCAGTACTTC
TRBV6-5	TRBD1	TRBJ2-2	NA	CASTQGQTNTGELFF	TGTGCCAGCACCCAGGGACAGACGAACACCGGGGAGCTGTTTTTT
TRBV4-2	NA	TRBJ2-3	few	CASSQLDDTQYF	TGTGCCAGCAGCCAGCTGGATGATACGCAGTATTTT
TRBV5-1	NA	TRBJ2-4	NA	CASSSVGQNIQYF	TGCGCCAGCAGCTCGGTCGGCCAAAACATTCAGTACTTC